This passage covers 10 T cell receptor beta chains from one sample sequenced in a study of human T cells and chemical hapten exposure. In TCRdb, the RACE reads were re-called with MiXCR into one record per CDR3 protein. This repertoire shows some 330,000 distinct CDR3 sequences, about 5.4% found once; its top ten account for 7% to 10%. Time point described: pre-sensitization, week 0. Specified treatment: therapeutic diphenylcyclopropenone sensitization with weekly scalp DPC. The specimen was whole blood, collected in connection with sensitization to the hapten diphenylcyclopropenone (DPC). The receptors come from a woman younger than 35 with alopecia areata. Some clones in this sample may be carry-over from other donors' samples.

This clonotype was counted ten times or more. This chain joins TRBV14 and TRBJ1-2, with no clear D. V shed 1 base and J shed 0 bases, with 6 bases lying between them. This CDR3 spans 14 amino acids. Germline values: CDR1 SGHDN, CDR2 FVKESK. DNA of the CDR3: TGTGCCAGCAGCCAAGCACGGCCTAACTATGGCTACACCTTC. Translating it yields CASSQARPNYGYTF.

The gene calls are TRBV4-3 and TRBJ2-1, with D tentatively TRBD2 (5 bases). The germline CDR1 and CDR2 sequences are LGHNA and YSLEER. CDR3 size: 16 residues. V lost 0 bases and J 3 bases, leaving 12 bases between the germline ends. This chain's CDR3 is CASSQDPVGDYNEQFF. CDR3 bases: TGCGCCAGCAGCCAAGATCCGGTCGGGGACTACAATGAGCAGTTCTTC.

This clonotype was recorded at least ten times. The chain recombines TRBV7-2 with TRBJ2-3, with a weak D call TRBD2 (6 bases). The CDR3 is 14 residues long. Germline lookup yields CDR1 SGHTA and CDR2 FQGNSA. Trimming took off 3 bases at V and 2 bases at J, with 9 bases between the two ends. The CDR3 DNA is TGTGCCAGCAGCTTCCGCGGGGCCACAGATACGCAGTATTTT. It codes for CASSFRGATDTQYF.

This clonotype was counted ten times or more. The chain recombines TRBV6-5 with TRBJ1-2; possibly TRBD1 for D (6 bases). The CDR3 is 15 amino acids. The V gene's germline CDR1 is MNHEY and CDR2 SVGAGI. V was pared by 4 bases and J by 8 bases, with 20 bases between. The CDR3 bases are TGTGCCAGCAGTTCCGCGCAGGGGCGATCTAGCGGCTACACCTTC. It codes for CASSSAQGRSSGYTF.

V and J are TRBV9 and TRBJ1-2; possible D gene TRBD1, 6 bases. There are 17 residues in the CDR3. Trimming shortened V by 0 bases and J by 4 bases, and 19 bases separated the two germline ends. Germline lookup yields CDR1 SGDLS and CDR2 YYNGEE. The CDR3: CASSVATSDRAFYGYTF. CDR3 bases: TGTGCCAGCAGCGTAGCTACATCGGACAGAGCATTCTATGGCTACACCTTC.

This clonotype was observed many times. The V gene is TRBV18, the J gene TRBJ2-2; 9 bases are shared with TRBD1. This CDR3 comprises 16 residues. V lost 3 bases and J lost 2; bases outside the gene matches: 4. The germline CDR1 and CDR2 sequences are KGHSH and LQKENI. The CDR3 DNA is TGTGCCAGCTCACCTCCCACAGGGGGCAACACCGGGGAGCTGTTTTTT. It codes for CASSPPTGGNTGELFF.

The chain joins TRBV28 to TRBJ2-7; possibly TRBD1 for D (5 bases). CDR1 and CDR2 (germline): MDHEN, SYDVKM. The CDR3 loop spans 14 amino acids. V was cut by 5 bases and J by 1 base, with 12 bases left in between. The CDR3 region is CASSLPGASYEQYF. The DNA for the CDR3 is TGTGCCAGCAGTCTGCCTGGGGCATCCTACGAGCAGTACTTC.

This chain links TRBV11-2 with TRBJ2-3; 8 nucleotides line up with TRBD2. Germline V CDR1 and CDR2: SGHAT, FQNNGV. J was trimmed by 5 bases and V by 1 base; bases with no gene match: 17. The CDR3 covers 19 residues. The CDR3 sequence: CASSLVWLAGHDQVDTQYF. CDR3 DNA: TGTGCCAGCAGCTTAGTTTGGCTAGCGGGCCACGACCAGGTAGATACGCAGTATTTT.

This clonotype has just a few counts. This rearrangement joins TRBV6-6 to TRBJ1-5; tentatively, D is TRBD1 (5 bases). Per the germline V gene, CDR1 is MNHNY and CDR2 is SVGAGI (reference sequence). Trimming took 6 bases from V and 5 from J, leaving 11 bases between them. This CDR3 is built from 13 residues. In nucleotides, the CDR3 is TGTGCCAGCAGGATGCAGGGAGATCAGCCCCAGCATTTT. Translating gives CASRMQGDQPQHF.

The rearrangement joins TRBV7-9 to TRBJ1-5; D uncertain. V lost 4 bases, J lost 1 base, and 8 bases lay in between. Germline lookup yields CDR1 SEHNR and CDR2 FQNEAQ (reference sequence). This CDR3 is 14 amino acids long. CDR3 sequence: CASSSWESNQPQHF. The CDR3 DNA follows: TGTGCCAGCAGCTCCTGGGAAAGCAATCAGCCCCAGCATTTT.